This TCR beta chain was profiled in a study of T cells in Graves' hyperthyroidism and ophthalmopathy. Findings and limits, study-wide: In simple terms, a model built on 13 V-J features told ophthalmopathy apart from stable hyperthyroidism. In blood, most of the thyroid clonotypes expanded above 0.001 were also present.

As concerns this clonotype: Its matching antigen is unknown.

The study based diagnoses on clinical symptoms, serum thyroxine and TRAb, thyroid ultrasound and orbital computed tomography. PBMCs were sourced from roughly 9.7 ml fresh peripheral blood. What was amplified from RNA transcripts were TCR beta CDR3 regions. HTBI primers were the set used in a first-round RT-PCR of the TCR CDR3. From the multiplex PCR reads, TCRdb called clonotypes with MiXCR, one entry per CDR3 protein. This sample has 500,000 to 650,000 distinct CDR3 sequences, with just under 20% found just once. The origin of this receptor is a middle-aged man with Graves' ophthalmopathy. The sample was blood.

The CDR3 loop is CASSQVVGTGGSPQHF. The CDR3 DNA reads TGTGCCAGCAGCCAAGTAGTTGGGACAGGGGGCTCGCCCCAGCATTTT. The V and J genes are TRBV3-1 and TRBJ1-5; 12 bases align to TRBD1. Germline values: CDR1 LGHDT, CDR2 YNNKEL (reference sequence). The CDR3 loop spans 16 amino acids. V shed 1 base and J 9 bases; nucleotides not matched to a gene: 7. The full variable domain, rest sourced from reference TRBV3-1 and TRBJ1-5, is DTAVSQTPKYLVTQMGNDKSIKCEQNLGHDTMYWYKQDSKKFLKIMFSYNNKELIINETVPNRFSPKSPDKAHLNLHINSLELGDSAVYFCASSQVVGTGGSPQHFGDGTRLSIL.